Following are 32 T cell receptor beta chains from one sample sequenced in a study of shared clonotypes between healthy human individuals. Profiling relied on immunoSEQ multiplex PCR, and the TCRdb table lists in-frame clones only, not all of them. The sample has under 1 million clones, 92% seen once. CD45RO-negative, CCR7-positively selected cells formed the naive CD8 fraction, excluding terminally differentiated effector memory CD45RA+ cells. Sequencing input: naive CD8+ T cells sorted from blood. Receptors were obtained from a man aged 30 to 39 in good health.

The V call is TRBV28, the J call TRBJ1-1; weak D call: TRBD1 (6 bases). Germline lookup yields CDR1 MDHEN and CDR2 SYDVKM. V gave up 4 bases and J gave up 8 bases, with 17 bases separating them. The CDR3 has 14 amino acids. CDR3 DNA sequence: TGTGCCAGCAGTTCCACCCGGGGGGCCCCAGAAGCTTTCTTT. Its translation is CASSSTRGAPEAFF.

This clone was detected only a few times. The V gene is TRBV29-1, the J gene TRBJ2-1, with TRBD2 as a possible D gene (6 bases). V gave up 4 bases and J gave up 0 bases, with 10 bases separating them. CDR1 and CDR2 (germline): SQVTM, ANQGSEA. This CDR3 is built from 14 residues. The CDR3 coding sequence is TGCAGCGTTGTTGGGAGGAGCTCCTACAATGAGCAGTTCTTC. It translates to CSVVGRSSYNEQFF.

V and J are TRBV7-9 and TRBJ2-1, with 8 bases that match TRBD2. The length of the CDR3 is 13 residues. Trimming at V came to 4 bases and at J to 12 bases, leaving 8 bases not matched to a gene. CDR1 and CDR2 (germline): SEHNR, FQNEAQ (reference sequence). The CDR3 protein is CASSSDWGLGQFF. CDR3 DNA sequence: TGTGCCAGCAGCTCCGATTGGGGACTAGGGCAGTTCTTC.

The genes are TRBV10-2 and TRBJ2-1, with D perhaps matching TRBD1 (5 bases). The CDR3 length is 14 residues. The germline CDR1 and CDR2 sequences are WSHSY and SAAADI. The V and J ends lost 2 bases and 2 bases respectively, with 7 bases between them. The CDR3 region is CASSELGPYNEQFF. CDR3 DNA: TGCGCCAGCAGTGAGCTGGGGCCCTACAATGAGCAGTTCTTC.

Comment on this clone: Other DNA sequences in this sample translate to the same CDR3. The chain carries TRBV29-1 and TRBJ1-1; TRBD1 might be the D (5 bases). The germline gives CDR1 SQVTM, CDR2 ANQGSEA. Trimming removed 3 bases from V and 5 bases from J, with 7 bases in between. The CDR3 totals 11 residues. CDR3 in DNA: TGCAGCGTTGATGGGGGGACTGAAGCTTTCTTT. Residues: CSVDGGTEAFF.

This clone was recorded only once. V usage is TRBV27 and J usage is TRBJ2-1; 8 positions match TRBD2. The CDR3 runs 16 residues. CDR1 and CDR2 from the germline V gene are MNHEY and SMNVEV (reference sequence). V gave up 10 bases and J gave up 5 bases; unmatched junction bases: 16. The CDR3 bases are TGTGCCAAGGACAGTAATAGCGGGAAAAGGAACAATGAGCAGTTCTTC. This sequence encodes CAKDSNSGKRNNEQFF.

V gene TRBV14 combines with J gene TRBJ2-5, with TRBD1 matching 8 bases. Germline CDR1 and CDR2: SGHDN and FVKESK. The CDR3 covers 14 residues. The trim removed 5 bases at V and 5 bases at J, leaving 7 bases unmatched. CDR3 in DNA: TGTGCCAGCAGCGACCTGACAGGGGAGGAGACCCAGTACTTC. Protein: CASSDLTGEETQYF.

The chain recombines TRBV14 with TRBJ2-7, with D possibly being TRBD1 (5 bases). Germline CDR1 and CDR2: SGHDN and FVKESK. CDR3 size: 16 residues. The germline V and J ends were trimmed by 10 bases and 2 bases, with 24 bases remaining between them. Written as DNA, the CDR3 is TGTGCCACCATGCCTTGGGTCCAGGGAAAACCCTACGAGCAGTACTTC. This codes for CATMPWVQGKPYEQYF.

The chain uses TRBV5-4 and TRBJ2-1; 7 nucleotides match TRBD2. The length of the CDR3 is 14 residues. J gave up 6 bases and V 9 bases, and 12 bases lay outside the gene matches. Germline CDR1 is SGHNT and CDR2 is YYREEE (reference sequence). The CDR3 reads CATTGLVEVNEQFF. CDR3 nucleotides: TGTGCCACCACCGGACTAGTTGAAGTCAATGAGCAGTTCTTC.

CDR3 sequence (DNA): TGTGCCAGCAGCTTAAACCGACCCGGACTAGCGGGCACAGATACGCAGTATTTT. It specifies CASSLNRPGLAGTDTQYF. The rearrangement links TRBV11-2 to TRBJ2-3; 10 bases fit TRBD2. With 2 bases clipped from V and 1 base from J, the junction kept 9 bases outside the gene matches. CDR1 and CDR2 from the germline V gene are SGHAT and FQNNGV. The CDR3 contains 18 residues.

The J gene is TRBJ2-1, the V gene TRBV9; tentative D call: TRBD1 (6 bases). The CDR3 length is 12 residues. The germline CDR1 and CDR2 sequences are SGDLS and YYNGEE. The V and J ends lost 3 bases and 7 bases respectively, with 8 bases between them. CDR3 in amino acids: CASSGGQNEQFF. The CDR3 bases are TGTGCCAGCAGCGGAGGACAGAATGAGCAGTTCTTC.

The V and J genes are TRBV10-3 and TRBJ2-5; TRBD2 aligns across 8 bases. The CDR3 totals 15 residues. Germline CDR1 reads ENHRY; CDR2 reads SYGVKD. V was pared by 1 base and J by 4 bases, with 5 bases of the junction left unmatched. Written as DNA, the CDR3 is TGTGCCATCAGTGAGTTACCCGGGAGGGGAGAGACCCAGTACTTC. Translating it yields CAISELPGRGETQYF.

The rearrangement uses TRBV5-4 and TRBJ2-7; the D is unclear. CDR3 length: 14 residues. Germline-derived CDR1 and CDR2 are SGHNT and YYREEE (reference sequence). Trimming stripped 4 bases from V and 0 bases from J, with 11 bases between. In DNA, the CDR3 is TGTGCCAGCAGCCCTGGTGGCAGCTCCTACGAGCAGTACTTC. It specifies CASSPGGSSYEQYF. The whole variable domain, filled in from reference TRBV5-4 and TRBJ2-7, reads ETGVTQSPTHLIKTRGQQVTLRCSSQSGHNTVSWYQQALGQGPQFIFQYYREEENGRGNFPPRFSGLQFPNYSSELNVNALELDDSALYLCASSPGGSSYEQYFGPGTRLTVT.

The gene calls are TRBV2 and TRBJ1-3, with D possibly matching TRBD1 (6 bases). V was shortened by 7 bases and J by 0 bases, with 10 bases between the two germline ends. This CDR3 contains 14 residues. Germline CDR1 is SNHLY and CDR2 is FYNNEI. DNA of the CDR3: TGTGCCAGCATACCGGGGGCCTCTGGAAACACCATATATTTT. Protein sequence: CASIPGASGNTIYF.

This chain links TRBV6-4 with TRBJ2-4; D ambiguous. V was cut by 3 bases and J by 0 bases, with 12 bases left in between. The V gene's germline CDR1 is MRHNA and CDR2 SNTAGT. The length of the CDR3 is 16 residues. For the CDR3, the DNA is TGTGCCAGCAGTGAATTGACACTCTTAGCCAAAAACATTCAGTACTTC. Amino acids: CASSELTLLAKNIQYF.

The sample holds a few counts of this clone. The chain uses TRBV7-9 and TRBJ1-1; D is undetermined. Per germline, CDR1 SEHNR and CDR2 FQNEAQ (reference sequence). Trimming cost V 0 bases and J 5 bases, with 10 bases left between them. This CDR3 has 14 amino acids. The CDR3 sequence: CASSLAGRGTEAFF. CDR3 bases: TGTGCCAGCAGCTTAGCGGGAAGAGGGACTGAAGCTTTCTTT.

This chain joins TRBV2 and TRBJ1-1; TRBD1 aligns across 8 bases. V shed 7 bases and J 1 base; nucleotides not matched to a gene: 5. Per germline, CDR1 SNHLY and CDR2 FYNNEI. The CDR3 covers 14 residues. As DNA, the CDR3 is TGTGCCAGCAATCCAGACAGGGGGAACACTGAAGCTTTCTTT. Translated, it gives CASNPDRGNTEAFF.

This chain connects TRBV2 to TRBJ1-2, with TRBD1 matching 11 bases. CDR3 size: 16 residues. CDR1 SNHLY and CDR2 FYNNEI come from the germline V gene. The junction had 8 bases not matched to a gene; V was cut back by 4 bases and J by 4 bases. The CDR3 reads CASSVRTGGLGYGYTF. The CDR3 nucleotides read TGTGCCAGCAGTGTCAGGACAGGGGGCTTAGGCTATGGCTACACCTTC.

The rearrangement joins TRBV28 to TRBJ2-2, with D hard to call. The germline V and J ends were trimmed by 6 bases and 3 bases, with 14 bases remaining between them. Germline V gene data show CDR1 as MDHEN and CDR2 as SYDVKM. The CDR3 covers 15 residues. CDR3 DNA: TGTGCCAGCAGCCCGCGGACCTGGTACACCGGGGAGCTGTTTTTT. Residues: CASSPRTWYTGELFF.

CDR3 sequence (DNA): TGTGCAAGTCGCTTAGCAGGATTAATCGAGGTTAATCAGCCCCAGCATTTT. Its translation is CASRLAGLIEVNQPQHF. The chain recombines TRBV12-2 with TRBJ1-5. TRBV12-2 is a recognized pseudogene. CDR3 length: 17 residues.

A single count supports this clone. The chain uses TRBV29-1 and TRBJ1-2; TRBD1 matches 9 bases. The CDR3 is made up of 13 amino acids. From germline, CDR1 is SQVTM and CDR2 ANQGSEA. V lost 7 bases, J lost 3 bases, and 6 bases stayed unmatched. The CDR3: CSAGDRADYGYTF. CDR3 coding DNA: TGCAGCGCGGGGGACAGGGCTGACTATGGCTACACCTTC.

This clone was seen a few times. V is TRBV27 and J is TRBJ2-7; 8 bases are a match to TRBD1. Per the germline V gene, CDR1 is MNHEY and CDR2 is SMNVEV (reference sequence). This CDR3 spans 13 amino acids. V was pared by 9 bases and J by 2 bases, with 6 bases of the junction left unmatched. The CDR3 nucleotides are TGTGCCAGTGCAGGGGGCCCTGCCTACGAGCAGTACTTC. This codes for CASAGGPAYEQYF.

The gene calls are TRBV2 and TRBJ2-1, with D uncertain. The germline V gene encodes CDR1 SNHLY and CDR2 FYNNEI. V lost 8 bases, J lost 9 bases, and 2 bases lay in between. The CDR3 is 8 amino acids. The CDR3 region has the DNA TGTGCCAGCCCTGAGCAGTTCTTC. Its protein is CASPEQFF.

The V call is TRBV5-4, the J call TRBJ2-1, with a tentative D call TRBD1 (5 bases). The germline gives CDR1 SGHNT, CDR2 YYREEE (reference sequence). CDR3 length: 15 residues. V lost 4 bases and J lost 1, with 12 bases in between. The CDR3 nucleotides are TGTGCCAGCAGCCCTTGGACATCATCCTACAATGAGCAGTTCTTC. Translated: CASSPWTSSYNEQFF.

For this clone: Other DNA sequences of this sample code for an identical CDR3. V and J are TRBV27 and TRBJ2-2, with 7 bases fitting TRBD2. Germline CDR1 is MNHEY and CDR2 is SMNVEV (reference sequence). This CDR3 has 14 amino acids. Trimming removed 5 bases from V and 2 bases from J; junction bases left unmatched: 2. This CDR3 is CASSGGLNTGELFF. In nucleotides, the CDR3 is TGTGCCAGCAGTGGGGGACTAAACACCGGGGAGCTGTTTTTT.

The V and J genes are TRBV7-8 and TRBJ2-7; D unclear. The germline CDR1 and CDR2 sequences are SGHVS and FQNEAQ. CDR3 length: 13 amino acids. V lost 0 bases and J lost 4, with 7 bases in between. The DNA for the CDR3 is TGTGCCAGCAGCTTAGCCCCGAGGTACGAGCAGTACTTC. This codes for CASSLAPRYEQYF.

The chain carries TRBV28 and TRBJ1-2; TRBD1 might be the D (5 bases). Trimming pared 5 bases from V and 0 bases from J, leaving 10 bases between. CDR3 length: 14 amino acids. The germline gives CDR1 MDHEN, CDR2 SYDVKM. The CDR3 DNA follows: TGTGCCAGCAGTACAGGACATGCTAACTATGGCTACACCTTC. Translated: CASSTGHANYGYTF.

This sequence joins TRBV5-1 and TRBJ1-4; a weak D match, TRBD1 (6 bases). The germline CDR1 and CDR2 sequences are SGHRS and YFSETQ. This CDR3 region has 18 residues. V was pared by 1 base and J by 5 bases, with 21 bases between. The CDR3 here is CASSLLGTTGTWNEKLFF. CDR3 nucleotides: TGCGCCAGCAGCTTGTTAGGCACGACCGGGACATGGAATGAAAAACTGTTTTTT.

This clone was counted between two and nine times. The chain employs TRBV6-6 and TRBJ2-5; 9 nucleotides line up with TRBD1. V lost 5 bases and J lost 5; bases outside the gene matches: 3. From germline, CDR1 is MNHNY and CDR2 SVGAGI (reference sequence). CDR3 length: 13 amino acids. This chain's CDR3 is CASSLDRGETQYF. The CDR3 DNA reads as TGTGCCAGCAGTCTCGACAGGGGGGAGACCCAGTACTTC.

This clone was observed a few times. The chain is built from TRBV19 and TRBJ2-7, with 8 positions matching TRBD2. The CDR3 sequence is 14 residues long. Trimming at V came to 1 base and at J to 4 bases, leaving 3 bases not matched to a gene. Germline V lookup: CDR1 LNHDA, CDR2 SQIVND (reference sequence). Written as DNA, the CDR3 is TGTGCCAGTAGTATAGCGGGACTAGAGTACGAGCAGTACTTC. Translation gives CASSIAGLEYEQYF.

This clone appeared a single time. The chain links TRBV7-6 to TRBJ1-1; D gene uncertain. Germline CDR1 and CDR2: SGHVS and FNYEAQ. The CDR3 has 12 residues. V shed 5 bases and J shed 7 bases, with 11 bases lying between them. The CDR3 protein is CASSDIGLEAFF. CDR3 nucleotides: TGTGCCAGCAGCGACATAGGCCTTGAAGCTTTCTTT. Full variable domain (rest looked up from reference TRBV7-6 and TRBJ1-1): GAGVSQSPRYKVTKRGQDVALRCDPISGHVSLYWYRQALGQGPEFLTYFNYEAQQDKSGLPNDRFSAERPEGSISTLTIQRTEQRDSAMYRCASSDIGLEAFFGQGTRLTVV.

The chain has TRBV29-1 and TRBJ2-3; 9 bases match TRBD2. The germline V gene has CDR1 SQVTM and CDR2 ANQGSEA. This CDR3 has 14 amino acids. The J segment lost 6 bases and the V segment lost 7 bases, leaving 11 bases of the junction unmatched. The CDR3 here is CSAPGLAGFDTQYF. DNA of the CDR3: TGCAGCGCTCCGGGTCTAGCGGGATTTGATACGCAGTATTTT.